The 32 T cell receptor beta chains given below trace back to one sample, sequenced in a study of blood T cell repertoires in COVID-19. Sequencing was performed with immunoSEQ multiplex PCR; in TCRdb, only in-frame clones are kept and a portion is missing. The table records approximately 180,000 clones, 88% of them present only once. The sample taken for sequencing was peripheral blood. The receptors shown here come from a man aged 40-55 years with active or convalescent COVID-19.

CDR3 DNA sequence: TGTGCCAGCTCGCGGGGGACAGGGGTGGATGCTTTCTTT. It encodes CASSRGTGVDAFF. The rearrangement joins TRBV18 to TRBJ1-1; 10 nucleotides align to TRBD1. The CDR3 has 13 residues. V was pared by 6 bases and J by 11 bases, with 9 bases of the junction left unmatched. Looked up from germline, CDR1 is KGHSH and CDR2 is LQKENI.

J is TRBJ1-5 and V is TRBV5-1; 7 bases map to TRBD1. V lost 5 bases and J lost 5; bases outside the gene matches: 10. The germline V gene has CDR1 SGHRS and CDR2 YFSETQ. CDR3 length: 15 residues. The CDR3 DNA reads as TGCGCCAGCAGGGCCGGGACAGAACCCTATCAGCCCCAGCATTTT. Its translation: CASRAGTEPYQPQHF.

The gene calls are TRBV12-3 or TRBV12-4 and TRBJ2-5, with D uncertain. The CDR3 is 11 amino acids. V was cut by 6 bases and J by 5 bases, with 7 bases left in between. This chain's CDR3 is CASSEEETQYF. Written as DNA, the CDR3 is TGTGCCAGCAGCGAAGAGGAGACCCAGTACTTC.

V usage is TRBV11-2 and J usage is TRBJ1-1; D not resolved. Per germline, CDR1 SGHAT and CDR2 FQNNGV. V lost 5 bases to trimming and J lost 0 bases, with 7 bases between them. CDR3 size: 13 residues. CDR3 DNA: TGTGCCAGCAGCGGGCAGATGAACACTGAAGCTTTCTTT. Amino acid sequence: CASSGQMNTEAFF.

The genes are TRBV28 and TRBJ2-7, with D unresolved. The V end was cut by 7 bases, the J end by 4 bases, with 23 bases between. Germline CDR1 reads MDHEN; CDR2 reads SYDVKM. The CDR3 sequence is 16 residues long. In DNA form, the CDR3 reads TGTGCCAGCATCCACGCCCAATGGGCTTCCTCGTACGAGCAGTACTTC. This codes for CASIHAQWASSYEQYF.

V and J are TRBV28 and TRBJ2-1; the match to TRBD1 covers 9 bases. The junction had 7 bases not matched to a gene; V was cut back by 5 bases and J by 8 bases. The CDR3 covers 14 residues. The V gene's germline CDR1 is MDHEN and CDR2 SYDVKM. This CDR3 reads CASSGRDRVHEQFF. In DNA form, the CDR3 reads TGTGCCAGCAGTGGCCGGGACAGGGTTCATGAGCAGTTCTTC.

The V call is TRBV5-6, the J call TRBJ1-5; D is perhaps TRBD1 (6 bases). Trimming took off 4 bases at V and 0 bases at J, with 14 bases between the two ends. The CDR3 is 16 amino acids. Per the germline V gene, CDR1 is SGHDT and CDR2 is YYEEEE. CDR3 loop: CASSRMTGDSNQPQHF. The CDR3 coding sequence is TGTGCCAGCAGCCGAATGACAGGAGATAGCAATCAGCCCCAGCATTTT.

The gene calls are TRBV7-8 and TRBJ2-3; TRBD2 agrees at 10 bases. There are 17 residues in the CDR3. V trimming: 4 bases; J trimming: 5 bases; junction bases outside the gene matches: 12. In germline, CDR1 is SGHVS, CDR2 FQNEAQ. The CDR3 nucleotides are TGTGCCAGCAGCTCAAGACTAGCGGGTGACTCCAAAGATACGCAGTATTTT. This codes for CASSSRLAGDSKDTQYF.

J is TRBJ1-4 and V is TRBV6-6; D gene uncertain. The CDR3 extends over 15 amino acids. Germline V gene lookup returns CDR1 MNHNY and CDR2 SVGAGI (reference sequence). V lost 3 bases and J lost 8, with 16 bases in between. CDR3 DNA sequence: TGTGCCAGCAGTTATCGGAGCTTAAGTGAGGAAAAACTGTTTTTT. It translates to CASSYRSLSEEKLFF.

This clone was counted once. This sequence joins TRBV28 and TRBJ1-6; the D gene is possibly TRBD1 (5 bases). The V and J ends lost 6 bases and 8 bases respectively, with 17 bases between them. From germline, CDR1 is MDHEN and CDR2 SYDVKM. This CDR3 spans 15 amino acids. The CDR3 nucleotides are TGTGCCAGCAGCAACACCGGGACTGCGGATTCACCCCTCCACTTT. It is translated as CASSNTGTADSPLHF.

The chain joins TRBV28 to TRBJ2-2; 7 positions agree with TRBD1. Germline V gene lookup returns CDR1 MDHEN and CDR2 SYDVKM. V was pared by 5 bases and J by 6 bases, with 3 bases of the junction left unmatched. This CDR3 has 13 amino acids. This CDR3 reads CASSIQGPGELFF. The CDR3 coding sequence is TGTGCCAGCAGTATACAGGGGCCCGGGGAGCTGTTTTTT.

The CDR3 spells CASSQDQGRRESPLHF. Here the CDR3 DNA reads TGTGCCAGCAGCCAAGATCAGGGCAGGAGGGAATCACCCCTCCACTTT. V is TRBV3-1 (or the pseudogene TRBV3-2) and J is TRBJ1-6; the D gene is possibly TRBD1 (5 bases). The ends were cut back, 0 bases at V and 10 bases at J, with 16 bases in the middle. Germline CDR1 LGHDT, CDR2 YNNKEL (reference sequence). The CDR3 runs to 16 residues.

The CDR3 DNA is TGTGCCAGCAGCCAGTTTGGGTTGGCGGCGGGGAGCACTGAAGCTTTCTTT. It yields the protein CASSQFGLAAGSTEAFF. This sequence joins TRBV25-1 and TRBJ1-1; D call uncertain. V lost 6 bases, J lost 4 bases, and 24 bases lay in between. This CDR3 comprises 17 residues. Germline CDR1 reads MGHDK; CDR2 reads SYGVNS.

This clone was detected once. This chain connects TRBV28 to TRBJ1-1; D remains ambiguous. The CDR3 contains 11 residues. V lost 0 bases and J lost 8, with 4 bases in between. CDR1 and CDR2 from the germline V gene are MDHEN and SYDVKM. The CDR3 DNA is TGTGCCAGCAGTTTATGGGAGGAAGCTTTCTTT. Translated, it gives CASSLWEEAFF.

The chain combines TRBV27 with TRBJ2-5, with a weak D call TRBD1 (5 bases). There are 14 residues in the CDR3. In germline, CDR1 is MNHEY, CDR2 SMNVEV (reference sequence). Trimming took 7 bases from V and 4 from J, leaving 16 bases between them. CDR3 region: CASMATASRETQYF. For the CDR3, the DNA is TGTGCCAGCATGGCGACAGCTTCCAGAGAGACCCAGTACTTC.

This clone was counted only a few times. The J gene is TRBJ2-7, the V gene TRBV19; 15 bases are shared with TRBD2. CDR1 and CDR2 from the germline V gene are LNHDA and SQIVND (reference sequence). This CDR3 region has 16 residues. Unmatched junction bases numbered 6, after V lost 5 bases and J lost 4 bases. The CDR3 loop reads CASSRTSGRAGYEQYF. The CDR3 nucleotides are TGTGCCAGTAGTCGGACTAGCGGGAGGGCCGGGTACGAGCAGTACTTC.

CDR3 bases: TGTGCCAGCAGCGATACCGCAGGGTTGACCCAGTACTTC. Amino acid sequence: CASSDTAGLTQYF. V and J are TRBV9 and TRBJ2-5; D might be TRBD1 (5 bases). The V and J ends lost 3 bases and 7 bases respectively, with 13 bases between them. Germline V gives CDR1 SGDLS, CDR2 YYNGEE. CDR3 length equals 13 residues.

The V gene is TRBV21-1, the J gene TRBJ1-3; the tabulated D call, TRBD1, remains unverified against the DNA. TRBV21-1 is a listed pseudogene. The CDR3 extends over 17 amino acids. CDR3 residues: CASIYCSGTGGGNTIYF. As DNA, the CDR3 is TGTGCCAGCATCTATTGCTCCGGGACAGGGGGCGGAAACACCATATATTTT.

This clone appeared a single time. The V call is TRBV20-1, the J call TRBJ2-3; 11 bases fit TRBD1. Germline-derived CDR1 and CDR2 are DFQATT and SNEGSKA (reference sequence). The trim removed 3 bases at V and 4 bases at J, leaving 6 bases unmatched. This CDR3 region has 15 residues. Here the CDR3 DNA reads TGCAGTGCTAGTCATGGGACAGGGGGGTCAGATACGCAGTATTTT. It codes for CSASHGTGGSDTQYF.

This clone was detected a few times. The chain links TRBV19 to TRBJ2-1; D is unclear. The V and J ends lost 1 base and 0 bases respectively, with 10 bases between them. Germline V gives CDR1 LNHDA, CDR2 SQIVND (reference sequence). This CDR3 comprises 16 residues. The CDR3 DNA sequence: TGTGCCAGTAGTATAGCAGGCCTGGCCTCCTACAATGAGCAGTTCTTC. Translated: CASSIAGLASYNEQFF.

V and J are TRBV6-5 and TRBJ1-6; the match to TRBD1 covers 8 bases. V shed 10 bases, J shed 10 bases, and the junction held 12 bases outside the gene matches. This CDR3 is built from 14 residues. Germline values: CDR1 MNHEY, CDR2 SVGAGI. CDR3 protein: CATCPGQGGSPLHF. The CDR3 region has the DNA TGTGCCACCTGCCCCGGACAGGGTGGATCACCCCTCCACTTT.

The V and J genes are TRBV5-4 and TRBJ1-1, with no clear D. Germline V lookup: CDR1 SGHNT, CDR2 YYREEE (reference sequence). This CDR3 comprises 16 residues. The ends were cut back, 6 bases at V and 1 base at J, with 19 bases in the middle. The chain's CDR3 is CASTARQPGKNTEAFF. CDR3 in DNA: TGTGCCAGCACCGCAAGACAACCTGGCAAGAACACTGAAGCTTTCTTT.

DNA for the CDR3: TGTGCCAGCAGCCCCTCTAGAGTTGAGCAGTTCTTC. It encodes CASSPSRVEQFF. This sequence joins TRBV2 and TRBJ2-1; D unresolved. Germline lookup yields CDR1 SNHLY and CDR2 FYNNEI. Trimming removed 6 bases from V and 9 bases from J, with 12 bases in between. The CDR3 consists of 12 residues.

The chain combines TRBV28 with TRBJ1-4; TRBD1 is a possible D gene (5 bases). The germline V gene has CDR1 MDHEN and CDR2 SYDVKM. The CDR3 spans 14 residues. Trimming took off 5 bases at V and 1 base at J, with 8 bases between the two ends. CDR3 coding DNA: TGTGCCAGCAGTGCGGGGGTAACTAATGAAAAACTGTTTTTT. This translates into CASSAGVTNEKLFF.

This clone was detected once. CDR3 loop: CASSQDWQVGNQPQHF. CDR3 DNA: TGTGCCAGCAGCCAAGACTGGCAGGTCGGCAATCAGCCCCAGCATTTT. The chain uses TRBV3-1 (or the pseudogene TRBV3-2) and TRBJ1-5; D gene uncertain. Germline CDR1 LGHDT, CDR2 YNNKEL (reference sequence). The CDR3 consists of 16 residues. V lost 0 bases to trimming and J lost 2 bases, with 11 bases between them.

This clone was detected only once. The chain links TRBV7-9 to TRBJ1-2, with 8 bases that match TRBD1. This CDR3 spans 13 amino acids. Germline CDR1 is SEHNR and CDR2 is FQNEAQ (reference sequence). The junction had 6 bases not matched to a gene; V was cut back by 5 bases and J by 7 bases. In DNA, the CDR3 is TGTGCCAGCAGCCAGGACAGGGTTGGTGGCTACACCTTC. The encoded protein is CASSQDRVGGYTF.

The chain links TRBV10-2 to TRBJ2-1; D is uncertain. CDR3 length equals 11 residues. Germline V lookup: CDR1 WSHSY, CDR2 SAAADI. Between the trimmed V and J ends, which lost 8 bases and 7 bases, there was a span of 9 bases. The CDR3 loop reads CASGVGNEQFF. As DNA, the CDR3 is TGCGCCAGCGGAGTGGGTAATGAGCAGTTCTTC.

Comment on this clone: At the DNA level, this CDR3 is encoded by other sequences in the same sample as well. The chain employs TRBV3-1 (or the pseudogene TRBV3-2) and TRBJ1-1; tentatively, D is TRBD1 (6 bases). Per germline, CDR1 LGHDT and CDR2 YNNKEL (reference sequence). The CDR3 totals 14 residues. The V end was cut by 1 base, the J end by 4 bases, with 10 bases between. The CDR3 DNA reads TGTGCCAGCAGCCAAGCTGGGGGCGGCACTGAAGCTTTCTTT. Encoded protein: CASSQAGGGTEAFF.

The V call is TRBV7-9, the J call TRBJ2-7; D unclear. V lost 4 bases and J lost 6, with 16 bases in between. The CDR3 has 14 amino acids. CDR1 and CDR2 from the germline V gene are SEHNR and FQNEAQ (reference sequence). CDR3 in DNA: TGTGCCAGCAGCTCCTCCCGTGCGCAAGTCGAGCAGTACTTC. It encodes CASSSSRAQVEQYF.

The chain carries TRBV5-4 and TRBJ2-1; D is undetermined. In germline, CDR1 is SGHNT, CDR2 YYREEE (reference sequence). This CDR3 is 12 amino acids long. Trimming cost V 4 bases and J 12 bases, with 14 bases left between them. For the CDR3, the DNA is TGTGCCAGCAGCCTCGAGAGTACTGGGCAGTTCTTC. Translating gives CASSLESTGQFF.

This clone occurred once. The chain couples TRBV9 to TRBJ1-4; 7 bases fit TRBD1. This CDR3 is built from 15 residues. Per germline, CDR1 SGDLS and CDR2 YYNGEE. Trimming at V came to 0 bases and at J to 5 bases, leaving 4 bases not matched to a gene. CDR3 amino acids: CASSVDEGANEKLFF. CDR3 sequence (DNA): TGTGCCAGCAGCGTAGATGAGGGGGCAAATGAAAAACTGTTTTTT.

V gene TRBV28 combines with J gene TRBJ1-5; D is perhaps TRBD1 (6 bases). Germline lookup yields CDR1 MDHEN and CDR2 SYDVKM. The length of the CDR3 is 13 residues. Between the trimmed V and J ends, which lost 6 bases and 3 bases, there was a span of 9 bases. The CDR3 spells CASSRTVNQPQHF. CDR3 DNA sequence: TGTGCCAGCAGCAGGACAGTCAATCAGCCCCAGCATTTT. The variable domain in full, with the rest retrieved from reference TRBV28 and TRBJ1-5, is DVKVTQSSRYLVKRTGEKVFLECVQDMDHENMFWYRQDPGLGLRLIYFSYDVKMKEKGDIPEGYSVSREKKERFSLILESASTNQTSMYLCASSRTVNQPQHFGDGTRLSIL.